This T cell receptor beta chain stems from a study of tumor and adjacent non-tumor tissue in lung cancer. Across the whole study: Each sample yielded 3.5 million to 4.5 million productive TCRbeta reads on average. Findings and limits, study-wide: Top 100 clones took a larger repertoire share in normal lung. Compared with tumor, normal lung showed significantly lower TCR diversity.

A modified ARM-PCR protocol with three rounds of nested PCR amplified TCRbeta. TCRdb analysed the multiplex PCR reads with MiXCR anew, one entry per CDR3 protein. The sample records about 110,000 distinct CDR3 sequences, under 90% being singletons. The V gene's germline CDR1 is SGHVS and CDR2 FQNEAQ. This CDR3 region has 15 residues. Regarding this clonotype: What it binds is unknown. The junction and the germline gene differ at one end; a read error may be behind it.

No cell sorting was done before RNA was extracted from the tissue. This chain connects TRBV7-8 to TRBJ2-3, with 10 bases fitting TRBD1. This clonotype was obtained from a man in his 70s with non-small cell lung cancer. The material sequenced was lung tumor tissue. As DNA, the CDR3 is TGTGCCAGCAGGCTCGGGACAGGGGTTACAGATACGCATTATTTT. It translates to CASRLGTGVTDTHYF.